This entry concerns a single T cell receptor (beta chain). These data belong to a study of blood T cell repertoires in COVID-19. As for the study in general: The analysed material was cDNA or gDNA that came from T cells, B-cell-depleted T cells, or PBMCs.

TCRdb's table, derived via immunoSEQ multiplex PCR, lists solely in-frame clones and lacks some. In the table there are over 250,000 clones, about 87% of which are singletons. Participant-reported clinical history was the basis for cohort assignment. Donors in Cohort 3 counted as recovered after two negative PCRs, clearance, or symptom resolution. The CDR3 has 15 amino acids. V gave up 3 bases and J gave up 5 bases, with 15 bases separating them. CDR1 MNHEY and CDR2 SMNVEV come from the germline V gene (reference sequence). The genes are TRBV27 and TRBJ2-3, with D possibly matching TRBD2 (6 bases). This receptor was identified in a woman between 50 and 59 years old who had recovered from COVID-19. Specimen: PBMCs or T cells enriched from blood (not recorded which). CDR3: CASSLRENRGDTQYF. As DNA, the CDR3 is TGTGCCAGCAGTTTGCGGGAAAACCGAGGAGATACGCAGTATTTT.